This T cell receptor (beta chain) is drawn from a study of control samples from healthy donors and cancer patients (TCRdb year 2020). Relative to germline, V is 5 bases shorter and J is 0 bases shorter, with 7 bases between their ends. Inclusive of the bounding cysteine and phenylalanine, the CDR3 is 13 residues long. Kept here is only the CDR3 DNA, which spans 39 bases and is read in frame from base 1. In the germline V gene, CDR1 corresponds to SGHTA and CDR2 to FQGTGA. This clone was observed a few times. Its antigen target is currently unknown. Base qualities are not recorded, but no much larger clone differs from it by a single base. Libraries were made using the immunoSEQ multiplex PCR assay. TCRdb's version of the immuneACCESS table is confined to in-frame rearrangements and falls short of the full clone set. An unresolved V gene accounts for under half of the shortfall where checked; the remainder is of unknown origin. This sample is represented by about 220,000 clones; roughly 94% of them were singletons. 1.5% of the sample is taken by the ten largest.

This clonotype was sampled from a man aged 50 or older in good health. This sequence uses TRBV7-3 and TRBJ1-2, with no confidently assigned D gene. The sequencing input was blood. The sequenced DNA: TGTGCCAGCAGCCCCGACACTAACTATGGCTACACCTTC. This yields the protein CASSPDTNYGYTF.